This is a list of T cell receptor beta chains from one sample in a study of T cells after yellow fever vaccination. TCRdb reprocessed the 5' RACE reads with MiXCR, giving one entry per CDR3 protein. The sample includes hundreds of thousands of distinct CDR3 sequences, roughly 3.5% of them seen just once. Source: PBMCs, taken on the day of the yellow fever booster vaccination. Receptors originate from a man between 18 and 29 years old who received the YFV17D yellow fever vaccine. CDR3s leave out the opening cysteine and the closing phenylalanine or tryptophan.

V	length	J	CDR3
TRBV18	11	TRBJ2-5	ASSPPSRETQY
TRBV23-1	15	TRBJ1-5	ASSHPGGLGSNQPQH
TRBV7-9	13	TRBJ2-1	ASSLGTSSYNEQF
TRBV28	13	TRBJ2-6	ATSGRDSGANVLT
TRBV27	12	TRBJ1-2	ASSQGQGGYGYT
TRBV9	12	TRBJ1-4	ASSVYGGDEKLF
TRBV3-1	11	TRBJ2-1	ASSQVGAREQF
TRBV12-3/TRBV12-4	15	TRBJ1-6	ASSPDRKSSYNSPLH
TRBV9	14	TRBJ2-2	ASSAGGQVYTGELF
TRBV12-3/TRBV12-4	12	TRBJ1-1	ASSSRLLRTEAF
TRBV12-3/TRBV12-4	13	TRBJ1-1	ASSFSGAANTEAF
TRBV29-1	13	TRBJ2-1	SVEDPWTGLYEQF
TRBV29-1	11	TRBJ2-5	SASPRGEETQY
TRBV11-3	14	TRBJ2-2	ASSLTFPPGTGELF
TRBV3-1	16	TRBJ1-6	ASSQVGAAGDMNSPLH
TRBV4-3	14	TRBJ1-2	ASSQDPSAGAYGYT
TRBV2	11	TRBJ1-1	ASTSGGYTEAF
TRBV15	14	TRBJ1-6	ATSRGLTGHNSPLH
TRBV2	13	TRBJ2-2	ASHKGGSNTGELF
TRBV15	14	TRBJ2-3	ATSSAVWGGTDTQY
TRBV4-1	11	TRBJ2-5	ASSHWGQETQY
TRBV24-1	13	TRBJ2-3	ATSGTFTSTDTQY
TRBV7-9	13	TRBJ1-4	ASSLFETGVEKLF
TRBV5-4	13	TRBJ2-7	ASSLGAGRHVEQY
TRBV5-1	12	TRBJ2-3	ASSLGQGKDTQY
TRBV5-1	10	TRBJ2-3	ASSGQTDTQY
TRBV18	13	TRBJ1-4	ASSPPDTTNEKLF
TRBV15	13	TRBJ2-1	ATSRSNRGGNEQF
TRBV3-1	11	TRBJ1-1	ASSQESRTEAF
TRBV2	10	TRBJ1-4	AGQVHNEKLF
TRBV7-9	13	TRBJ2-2	ASSFLGQGSGELF
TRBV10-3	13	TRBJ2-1	AIRDTGSSYNEQF
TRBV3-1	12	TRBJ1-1	ASRPTRVGGEAF
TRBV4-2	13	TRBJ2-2	ASSSRDENTGELF
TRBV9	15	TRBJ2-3	ASSVGGTTGPTDTQY
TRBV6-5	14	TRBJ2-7	ASDPRGKQGANEQY
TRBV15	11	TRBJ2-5	ATSRDLQETQY
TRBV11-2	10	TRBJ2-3	ASSIYGDTQY
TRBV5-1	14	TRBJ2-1	ASSWTGTSSYNEQF
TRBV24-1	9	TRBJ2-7	ATTALHEQY
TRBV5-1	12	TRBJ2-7	ASSFDGLTYEQY
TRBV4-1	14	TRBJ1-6	ASSLRTGRVNSPLH
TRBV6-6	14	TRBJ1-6	ASSYLTGTGNSPLH
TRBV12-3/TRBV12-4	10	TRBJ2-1	ASSPRWNEQF
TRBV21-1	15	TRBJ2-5	ASTLKARRAIQETQY
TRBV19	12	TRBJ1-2	ASSSRVASYGYT
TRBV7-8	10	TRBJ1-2	ASSIGGARLT
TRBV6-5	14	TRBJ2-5	ASRLTSGGATETQY
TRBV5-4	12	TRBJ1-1	ASSHTGRNTEAF
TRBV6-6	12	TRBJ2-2	ASRAGGYTGELF
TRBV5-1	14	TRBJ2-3	ASSLGTPLSVDTQY
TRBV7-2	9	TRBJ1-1	ASSLIAEAF
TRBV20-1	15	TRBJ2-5	SARDYLTSGGQETQY
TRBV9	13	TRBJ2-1	ASSVGAGALNEQF